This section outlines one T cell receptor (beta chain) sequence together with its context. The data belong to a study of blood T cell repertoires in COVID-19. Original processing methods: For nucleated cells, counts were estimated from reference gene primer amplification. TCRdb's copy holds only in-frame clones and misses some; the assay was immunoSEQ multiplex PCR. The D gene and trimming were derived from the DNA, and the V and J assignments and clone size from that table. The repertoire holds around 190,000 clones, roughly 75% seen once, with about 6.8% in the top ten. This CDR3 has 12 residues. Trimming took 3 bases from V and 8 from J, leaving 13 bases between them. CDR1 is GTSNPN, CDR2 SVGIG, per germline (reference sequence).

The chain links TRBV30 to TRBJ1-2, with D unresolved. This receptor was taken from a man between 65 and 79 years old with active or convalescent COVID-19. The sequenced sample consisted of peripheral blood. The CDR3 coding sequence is TGTGCCTGGAGCGGCGGGCCTGGGGGCTACACCTTC. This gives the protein CAWSGGPGGYTF.